This TCR beta chain was identified during a study of T cell repertoires in cytomegalovirus infection. Overall study: Indications came from public TCR beta signatures; they pointed to CMV infection and to a matching HLA type. General study findings and limits: The ex vivo response was dominated by HLA-C-restricted CMV-specific TCR beta clonotypes.

This clonotype showed up just a few times. The antigen is unknown. Trimming cost V 3 bases and J 4 bases; bases outside gene matches: 6. The CDR3 loop spans 15 amino acids. TCRdb re-called the reads with MiXCR, one entry per CDR3 protein. Among almost 500,000 distinct CDR3 sequences, around 11% were seen once, and the ten largest hold roughly 10%. This sequence originates from a human donor in good health (CMV status not recorded). Some clones in this sample may be carry-over from other donors' samples. The specimen sequenced was PBMCs. The chain couples TRBV12-3 or TRBV12-4 to TRBJ2-3, with 8 bases lining up with TRBD2. CDR3 in amino acids: CASSFPPGGADTQYF. DNA for the CDR3: TGTGCCAGCAGTTTCCCTCCCGGGGGGGCAGATACGCAGTATTTT.